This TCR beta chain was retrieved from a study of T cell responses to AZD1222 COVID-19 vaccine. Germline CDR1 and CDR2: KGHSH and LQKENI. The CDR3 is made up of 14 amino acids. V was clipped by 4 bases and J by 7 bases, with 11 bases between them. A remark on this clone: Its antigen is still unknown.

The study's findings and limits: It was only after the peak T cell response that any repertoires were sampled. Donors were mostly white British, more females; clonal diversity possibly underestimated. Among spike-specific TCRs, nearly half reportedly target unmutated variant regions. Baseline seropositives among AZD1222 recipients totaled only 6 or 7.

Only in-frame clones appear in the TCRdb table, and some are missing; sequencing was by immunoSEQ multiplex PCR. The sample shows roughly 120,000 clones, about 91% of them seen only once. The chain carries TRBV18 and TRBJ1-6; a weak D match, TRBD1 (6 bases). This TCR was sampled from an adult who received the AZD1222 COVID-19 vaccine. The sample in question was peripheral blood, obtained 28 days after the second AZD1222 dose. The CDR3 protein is CASSRDRLNSPLHF. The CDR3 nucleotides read TGTGCCAGCTCACGTGACAGGCTAAATTCACCCCTCCACTTT.